This is a list of T cell receptor beta chains from one sample in a study of blood T cell repertoires in COVID-19. The data were produced by immunoSEQ multiplex PCR, yet TCRdb's version contains in-frame clones alone and is incomplete. The sample has 90,000 or so clones; over 75% are singletons. Sequencing input: peripheral blood. The receptors originated from a human donor in a cohort sampled during active COVID-19. The CDR3 runs from the conserved cysteine through the conserved F or W. Fields, in order: V gene, clone size, D gene, J gene, CDR3 protein, CDR3 DNA. The D gene is left open where the match is weak. A row's size may be missing; if present it is once, few, many or a size class.

TRBV11-1	-	-	TRBJ1-5	CATNNRQPQHF	TGTGCTACCAATAATCGGCAGCCCCAGCATTTT
TRBV7-2	-	TRBD1	TRBJ1-5	CASSLGSTGGVPQHF	TGTGCCAGCAGCTTAGGGTCGACAGGGGGGGTGCCCCAGCATTTT
TRBV7-2	-	-	TRBJ1-1	CASSGGPRRAFF	TGTGCCAGCAGCGGAGGGCCTAGAAGGGCTTTCTTT
TRBV28	-	-	TRBJ1-2	CASSHGEYGYTF	TGTGCCAGCAGTCACGGGGAATATGGCTACACCTTC
TRBV11-2	-	TRBD1	TRBJ1-2	CASSLTGAQNGYTF	TGTGCCAGCAGCTTGACAGGGGCCCAGAATGGCTACACCTTC
TRBV27	-	TRBD1	TRBJ1-2	CASSLSGGQGAYGYTF	TGTGCCAGCAGTTTATCGGGGGGACAGGGGGCTTATGGCTACACCTTC
TRBV5-1	-	TRBD1	TRBJ1-5	CASSLRGGQQPQHF	TGCGCCAGCAGCTTGAGAGGGGGCCAGCAGCCCCAGCATTTT
TRBV5-4	-	TRBD1	TRBJ1-2	CASSPDRGWGYTF	TGTGCCAGCAGCCCGGACAGGGGATGGGGCTACACCTTC
TRBV29-1	-	-	TRBJ1-2	CSVEDSRRFYGYTF	TGCAGCGTTGAAGACAGCAGGCGATTCTATGGCTACACCTTC
TRBV4-1	-	TRBD1	TRBJ1-2	CASSLNDRVGYGYTF	TGCGCCAGCAGCCTCAACGACAGGGTCGGCTATGGCTACACCTTC
TRBV28	-	TRBD2	TRBJ2-1	CASSSRLAGGLNEQFF	TGTGCCAGCAGCTCTAGACTAGCGGGGGGCCTCAATGAGCAGTTCTTC
TRBV7-9	-	TRBD1	TRBJ2-3	CASSSSAPQGSRTDTQYF	TGTGCCAGCAGCTCCAGCGCACCACAGGGGTCCCGCACAGATACGCAGTATTTT
TRBV7-9	-	TRBD1	TRBJ1-3	CASSARQGQTGNTIYF	TGTGCCAGCAGCGCACGACAGGGGCAGACTGGAAACACCATATATTTT
TRBV11-2	few	TRBD2	TRBJ2-1	CASSRSGVSSYNEQFF	TGTGCCAGCAGCCGTAGCGGGGTGAGCTCCTACAATGAGCAGTTCTTC
TRBV19	-	-	TRBJ1-6	CASSPRRGLGYNSPLHF	TGTGCCAGTAGCCCGCGGAGGGGTTTGGGCTATAATTCACCCCTCCACTTT
TRBV7-9	-	-	TRBJ1-1	CASSSPGPGEAFF	TGTGCCAGCAGCTCCCCGGGTCCCGGTGAAGCTTTCTTT
TRBV11-3	-	-	TRBJ2-2	CASSLYSGELFF	TGTGCCAGCAGCTTATACTCCGGGGAGCTGTTTTTT
TRBV5-8	-	TRBD1	TRBJ2-2	CASSLRRDRVGELFF	TGTGCCAGCAGCCTCCGCCGGGACAGGGTCGGGGAGCTGTTTTTT
TRBV6-5	-	TRBD2	TRBJ2-3	CATKRGGNTDTQYF	TGTGCCACCAAACGGGGGGGAAACACAGATACGCAGTATTTT
TRBV7-8	-	TRBD1	TRBJ1-1	CASSRGTGDSGEAFF	TGTGCCAGCAGCCGTGGGACAGGGGATTCCGGAGAGGCTTTCTTT
TRBV19	-	TRBD1	TRBJ1-5	CASSIEQGRRPQHF	TGTGCCAGTAGTATAGAACAGGGGCGCCGGCCCCAGCATTTT
TRBV5-5	-	TRBD1	TRBJ2-7	CASSQKQGLAYEQYF	TGTGCCAGCAGCCAGAAACAGGGGTTAGCCTACGAGCAGTACTTC
TRBV19	-	TRBD1	TRBJ1-2	CASTGALGTGNGYTF	TGTGCCAGTACCGGGGCTCTAGGGACAGGGAATGGCTACACCTTC
TRBV7-9	-	-	TRBJ2-1	CASTVTGSSYNEQFF	TGTGCCAGCACCGTTACAGGAAGCTCCTACAATGAGCAGTTCTTC
TRBV5-1	-	-	TRBJ2-2	CASSFSQTYTGELFF	TGCGCCAGCAGCTTCTCACAGACATACACCGGGGAGCTGTTTTTT
TRBV7-9	few	-	TRBJ1-6	CASRGGNSPLHF	TGTGCCAGCAGGGGGGGGAATTCACCCCTCCACTTT
TRBV9	-	-	TRBJ1-3	CASSDRPWGGLGNTIYF	TGTGCCAGCAGCGACCGACCCTGGGGGGGGCTCGGAAACACCATATATTTT
TRBV7-8	-	-	TRBJ1-5	CASSPPRGANQPQHF	TGTGCCAGCAGCCCCCCTCGCGGGGCTAATCAGCCCCAGCATTTT
TRBV4-2	-	TRBD2	TRBJ2-3	CASSQDSGGGDTQYF	TGTGCCAGCAGCCAAGATAGCGGGGGGGGTGATACGCAGTATTTT
TRBV7-2	-	-	TRBJ2-1	CASSLGRGSYNEQFF	TGTGCCAGCAGCTTAGGGCGGGGCTCCTACAATGAGCAGTTCTTC
TRBV12-3/TRBV12-4	-	-	TRBJ2-1	CASGGPYNEQFF	TGTGCCAGTGGAGGCCCCTACAATGAGCAGTTCTTC
TRBV7-9	-	-	TRBJ2-1	CASSHRQVGNEQFF	TGTGCCAGCAGCCACAGACAGGTTGGCAATGAGCAGTTCTTC
TRBV7-2	-	TRBD1	TRBJ1-2	CASSLAGTGSGYGYTF	TGTGCCAGCAGCTTAGCCGGGACAGGGTCTGGCTATGGCTACACCTTC
TRBV2	-	-	TRBJ1-2	CASSENRSLGGYTF	TGTGCCAGCAGTGAAAACAGATCTCTTGGCGGCTACACCTTC
TRBV6-2/TRBV6-3	-	-	TRBJ1-2	CASSYPVDGYTF	TGTGCCAGCAGTTACCCGGTGGATGGCTACACCTTC
TRBV5-1	-	TRBD1	TRBJ1-3	CASSLGDRGASGNTIYF	TGCGCCAGCAGCTTGGGGGACAGGGGAGCTTCTGGAAACACCATATATTTT
TRBV27	-	-	TRBJ1-5	CASSLGSYDSNQPQHF	TGTGCCAGCAGTTTAGGGAGTTACGATAGCAATCAGCCCCAGCATTTT
TRBV6-2/TRBV6-3	-	-	TRBJ2-3	CASSYGPDTQYF	TGTGCCAGCAGTTATGGCCCCGATACGCAGTATTTT
TRBV6-5	-	-	TRBJ1-2	CASSYRGLGYGYTF	TGTGCCAGCAGTTACAGGGGTTTGGGCTATGGCTACACCTTC
TRBV12-3/TRBV12-4	once	TRBD1	TRBJ1-5	CASRETGDQPQHF	TGTGCCAGCAGAGAGACAGGGGACCAGCCCCAGCATTTT
TRBV6-5	-	-	TRBJ1-2	CASSYLGHYGYTF	TGTGCCAGCAGTTACCTGGGGCACTATGGCTACACCTTC
TRBV6-5	-	-	TRBJ2-3	CASSSGTESPDTQYF	TGTGCCAGCAGTTCCGGGACTGAGAGTCCAGATACGCAGTATTTT
TRBV7-9	-	TRBD1	TRBJ1-4	CASSRRDRGGEKLFF	TGTGCCAGCAGCCGAAGGGACAGGGGAGGAGAAAAACTGTTTTTT
TRBV2	-	-	TRBJ1-4	CASKRTPEGKLFF	TGTGCCAGCAAGCGGACCCCTGAGGGAAAACTGTTTTTT
TRBV2	-	-	TRBJ1-4	CASSEMFGVTNEKLFF	TGTGCCAGCAGTGAGATGTTCGGGGTAACTAATGAAAAACTGTTTTTT
TRBV5-6	once	-	TRBJ2-1	CASSLEWGVGNEQFF	TGTGCCAGCAGCTTGGAGTGGGGGGTAGGCAATGAGCAGTTCTTC
TRBV5-6	-	TRBD2	TRBJ2-3	CASSLEGTTLYF	TGTGCCAGCAGCTTGGAGGGGACTACCCTGTATTTT
TRBV24-1	-	TRBD1	TRBJ2-1	CATSEAGTGLFNEQFF	TGTGCCACCAGTGAAGCCGGGACAGGGTTATTCAATGAGCAGTTCTTC
TRBV19	-	-	TRBJ1-5	CASSTPNRAENQPQHF	TGTGCCAGTAGTACCCCAAACAGGGCCGAGAATCAGCCCCAGCATTTT
TRBV15	-	-	TRBJ2-7	CATSSPLVILRDRGSYEQYF	TGTGCCACCAGCAGTCCCCTGGTGATATTGCGGGACCGAGGAAGCTACGAGCAGTACTTC
TRBV7-2	-	-	TRBJ2-7	CASSGRWGDEQYF	TGTGCCAGCAGCGGCCGGTGGGGGGACGAGCAGTACTTC
TRBV7-2	-	TRBD1	TRBJ1-2	CASSLDRAVGYTF	TGTGCCAGCAGCTTGGACAGGGCTGTTGGCTACACCTTC
TRBV19	-	TRBD1	TRBJ2-7	CASRGQENWYEQYF	TGTGCCAGTAGGGGACAGGAAAATTGGTACGAGCAGTACTTC
TRBV5-6	-	-	TRBJ2-7	CASSLIGASEQYF	TGTGCCAGCAGCTTGATAGGGGCTAGCGAGCAGTACTTC